The next 6 T cell receptor beta chains were all read from a single sample in a study of tumor and adjacent non-tumor tissue in lung cancer. The template was RNA from unsorted bulk tissue. The normal lung tissue was taken more than 3 cm from the tumor edge. TCRbeta libraries were built with three rounds of nested PCR, modified from ARM-PCR. TCRdb redid the calling of the multiplex PCR reads with MiXCR, one entry per CDR3 protein. This sample has roughly 67,000 distinct CDR3 sequences, with around 80% found just once. Input material: distant non-tumor lung tissue. Source of these receptors: a man aged 60 to 69 with non-small cell lung cancer.

With regard to this clonotype: A junction boundary mismatches the germline segment, possibly from a read error. The rearrangement joins TRBV10-1 to TRBJ2-6, with TRBD1 identical over 7 bases. The CDR3 runs 16 residues. Looked up from germline, CDR1 is WNHNN and CDR2 is SYGVQD (reference sequence). CDR3 region: CTSSPGQSGGANVLAF. The CDR3 coding sequence is TGTACCAGCAGTCCGGGACAGTCAGGTGGGGCCAACGTCCTGGCTTTC.

The J gene is TRBJ2-3, the V gene TRBV20-1; possible D gene TRBD2, 5 bases. Germline V gene sequence: CDR1 DFQATT, CDR2 SNEGSKA (reference sequence). V was cut by 7 bases and J by 5 bases, with 10 bases left in between. This CDR3 comprises 11 residues. The CDR3 reads CSDRAGDTQYF. For the CDR3, the DNA is TGCAGTGATAGGGCGGGAGATACGCAGTATTTT.

The V gene is TRBV20-1, the J gene TRBJ2-1, with TRBD2 as a possible D gene (5 bases). Per germline, CDR1 DFQATT and CDR2 SNEGSKA (reference sequence). Trimming removed 6 bases at V and 8 bases at J, with 11 bases between. CDR3 length: 11 residues. As DNA, the CDR3 is TGCAGTGCCAGCCCGCGGGATGAGCAGTTCTTC. This encodes CSASPRDEQFF.

This clonotype was found many times. The chain recombines TRBV5-1 with TRBJ2-1, with a weak D call TRBD1 (6 bases). V shed 5 bases and J shed 5 bases, with 17 bases lying between them. Germline values: CDR1 SGHRS, CDR2 YFSETQ. This CDR3 is 15 amino acids long. CDR3 bases: TGCGCCAGCAGGCCCACCGGGACACATAACAATGAGCAGTTCTTC. Translated: CASRPTGTHNNEQFF.

On this clonotype: The junction and the germline gene differ at one end; a read error may be behind it. The CDR3 DNA sequence: TGTGCCAGCAGCCAAGGCAACTACTATGGCTACACCTTC. This codes for CASSQGNYYGYTF. The chain employs TRBV4-1 and TRBJ1-2; no clear D gene. Per germline, CDR1 MGHRA and CDR2 YSYEKL. The CDR3 has 13 amino acids.

With respect to this clonotype: At one end, the junction sequence differs from germline, possibly due to a read error. The chain joins TRBV13 to TRBJ2-3; either TRBD1 or TRBD2 may fit D (5 bases each). The germline CDR1 and CDR2 sequences are PRHDT and FYEKMQ (reference sequence). The CDR3 length is 15 residues. For the CDR3, the DNA is TGTGCCAGCACCTTAGCGAGACAGAACTCAGATACCCAGTATTTT. Protein product: CASTLARQNSDTQYF.